This T cell receptor (beta chain) derives from a study of PD-1 blockade in classical Hodgkin lymphoma. Study summary: Patients got intravenous nivolumab 3 mg/kg every 2 weeks.

Study results and caveats: Undefined causes, possibly disease activity or prior therapy, underlie the repertoire differences. Significant TCR diversity gains by C4D1 occurred in CD4+ but not CD8+ cells.

This CDR3 region has 14 residues. Germline lookup yields CDR1 MGHRA and CDR2 YSYEKL. V shed 3 bases and J 6 bases; nucleotides not matched to a gene: 4. Each patient's relapse followed autologous stem cell transplantation, and brentuximab vedotin exposure varied. Patients had relapsed/refractory classical Hodgkin lymphoma with complete response, partial response or progressive disease as best response. Assay: immunoSEQ multiplex PCR; the TCRdb copy retains only in-frame clones and omits some. The sample includes around 40,000 clones, about 77% of them seen just once. The sample holds a few counts of this clone. Its antigen is as yet unknown.

The rearrangement joins TRBV4-1 to TRBJ1-2, with TRBD1 matching 10 bases. Sequencing was performed on peripheral blood mononuclear cells (PBMCs), taken at baseline. The source is a human donor with classical Hodgkin lymphoma. CDR3 DNA: TGCGCCAGCAGCCAGGACAGGGGGATTGATGGCTACACCTTC. Translation gives CASSQDRGIDGYTF.